Each of the 10 T cell receptor beta chains below was sequenced from the same sample in a study of control samples from healthy donors and cancer patients (dated by TCRdb to about 2020). Libraries were prepared through the immunoSEQ multiplex PCR assay. This is the immuneACCESS table as TCRdb keeps it, with only in-frame sequences that have V and J called. A part of the clones is gone; compared with another copy, unresolved V genes explain less than half, and the rest is unexplained. This sample comprises 130,000 to 150,000 clones, more than 85% of them detected only once. Together, the top ten hold approximately 5.7% of the sample. The sample was blood. All receptors come from a man younger than 35 in good health.

The chain carries TRBV7-8 and TRBJ1-3; D gene unclear. The CDR3 has 18 residues. The germline CDR1 and CDR2 sequences are SGHVS and FQNEAQ. V gave up 2 bases and J gave up 0 bases, with 17 bases separating them. In DNA form, the CDR3 reads TGTGCCAGCAGCTTAAAGCGGGGAATAATTACCTCTGGAAACACCATATATTTT. Translated, it gives CASSLKRGIITSGNTIYF.

V and J are TRBV5-8 and TRBJ2-1; 8 nucleotides match TRBD2. The ends lost 2 bases at V and 9 bases at J; junction bases unmatched: 10. Germline lookup yields CDR1 SGHTS and CDR2 YDEGEE. The CDR3 is 15 amino acids. The CDR3 here is CASSFGDGRAFEQFF. The CDR3 nucleotides read TGTGCCAGCAGCTTTGGCGACGGGAGGGCCTTTGAGCAGTTCTTC.

The chain combines TRBV9 with TRBJ2-1; D not resolved. Looked up from germline, CDR1 is SGDLS and CDR2 is YYNGEE. Trimming removed 3 bases at V and 6 bases at J, with 7 bases between. The CDR3 runs 12 residues. In DNA, the CDR3 is TGTGCCAGCAGCGCCACCTTCAATGAGCAGTTCTTC. It yields the protein CASSATFNEQFF.

The V and J genes are TRBV14 and TRBJ2-1, with D hard to call. This CDR3 comprises 15 residues. Germline V gene sequence: CDR1 SGHDN, CDR2 FVKESK. V lost 0 bases and J lost 6, with 12 bases in between. Written as DNA, the CDR3 is TGTGCCAGCAGCCAAGATGTCCGGGCCCCCAATGAGCAGTTCTTC. Its protein is CASSQDVRAPNEQFF.

The V and J genes are TRBV15 and TRBJ1-1, with a tentative D call TRBD1 (6 bases). Trimming took 5 bases from V and 5 from J, leaving 18 bases between them. Germline CDR1 reads LNHNV; CDR2 reads YYDKDF (reference sequence). The CDR3 extends over 15 amino acids. The CDR3 DNA reads as TGTGCCACCAGCGGTGGGGGGCAGGGAGAAACTGAAGCTTTCTTT. Amino acid sequence: CATSGGGQGETEAFF.

This chain joins TRBV5-8 and TRBJ2-5; no clear D. CDR1 is SGHTS, CDR2 YDEGEE, per germline. The ends were cut back, 0 bases at V and 4 bases at J, with 13 bases in the middle. The CDR3 loop spans 15 amino acids. CDR3 protein: CASSLVEAPRETQYF. The CDR3 DNA sequence: TGTGCCAGCAGCTTGGTTGAGGCCCCTCGAGAGACCCAGTACTTC. Looking up the rest from reference TRBV5-8 and TRBJ2-5 gives the full variable domain: EAGVTQSPTHLIKTRGQQATLRCSPISGHTSVYWYQQALGLGLQFLLWYDEGEERNRGNFPPRFSGRQFPNYSSELNVNALELEDSALYLCASSLVEAPRETQYFGPGTRLLVL.

This chain uses TRBV19 with TRBJ2-3, with 9 bases that match TRBD2. There are 13 residues in the CDR3. V lost 9 bases and J lost 8; bases outside the gene matches: 9. Looked up from germline, CDR1 is LNHDA and CDR2 is SQIVND (reference sequence). The CDR3 DNA reads as TGTGCCAGCCCCGATGCGGGGGGGGGTACGCAGTATTTT. It yields the protein CASPDAGGGTQYF.

The V and J genes are TRBV19 and TRBJ1-1; D is undetermined. The CDR3 totals 12 residues. Germline-derived CDR1 and CDR2 are LNHDA and SQIVND (reference sequence). The germline V and J ends were trimmed by 4 bases and 3 bases, with 6 bases remaining between them. This chain's CDR3 is CASSTQDTEAFF. CDR3 DNA: TGTGCCAGTAGTACCCAGGACACTGAAGCTTTCTTT.

The chain uses TRBV7-3 and TRBJ1-1; D unresolved. The germline gives CDR1 SGHTA, CDR2 FQGTGA. The CDR3 covers 13 residues. V lost 2 bases, J lost 2 bases, and 6 bases lay in between. CDR3 in DNA: TGTGCCAGCAGCTTAGGGGAAAACACTGAAGCTTTCTTT. Protein product: CASSLGENTEAFF.

The V call is TRBV6-5, the J call TRBJ2-7, with a possible D match to TRBD1 (6 bases). The CDR3 is made up of 13 amino acids. Germline CDR1 MNHEY, CDR2 SVGAGI. The V and J ends lost 8 bases and 2 bases respectively, with 13 bases between them. The CDR3 DNA reads as TGTGCCAGCGGCTCACAGGGTCCCTACGAGCAGTACTTC. This sequence encodes CASGSQGPYEQYF.